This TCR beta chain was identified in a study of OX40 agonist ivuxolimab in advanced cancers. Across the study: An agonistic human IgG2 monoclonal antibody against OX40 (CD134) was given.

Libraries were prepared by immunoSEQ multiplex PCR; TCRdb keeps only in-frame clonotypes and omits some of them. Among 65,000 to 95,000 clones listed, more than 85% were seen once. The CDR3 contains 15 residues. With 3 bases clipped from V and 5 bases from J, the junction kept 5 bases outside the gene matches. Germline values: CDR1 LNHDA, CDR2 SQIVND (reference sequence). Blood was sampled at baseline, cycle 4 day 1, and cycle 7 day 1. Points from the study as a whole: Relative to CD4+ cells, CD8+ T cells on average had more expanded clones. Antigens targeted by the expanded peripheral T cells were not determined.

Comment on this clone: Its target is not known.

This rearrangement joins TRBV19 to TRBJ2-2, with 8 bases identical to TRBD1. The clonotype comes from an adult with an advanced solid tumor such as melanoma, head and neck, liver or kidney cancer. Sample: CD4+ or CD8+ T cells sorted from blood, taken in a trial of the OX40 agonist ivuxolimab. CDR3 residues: CASSIQGADTGELFF. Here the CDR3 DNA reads TGTGCCAGTAGTATTCAGGGGGCTGATACCGGGGAGCTGTTTTTT.